These 25 T cell receptor beta chains were all obtained from the same sample, sequenced in a study of Ad26.COV2.S vaccination and SARS-CoV-2 variants. Sequenced by immunoSEQ multiplex PCR; TCRdb stores in-frame clones only, minus some. The data show more than 300,000 clones, 86% seen once. As for treatment: 15 to 20 received Ad26.COV2.S at low or high dose, single or two shots; 5 received placebo; per-sample allocation not given. Specimen acquisition occurred on day 63 following the initial vaccine or placebo injection. Sequences were derived from peripheral blood, sampled in a trial of Ad26.COV2.S vaccine versus placebo. Receptor source: a person aged 18-65 years who received the Ad26.COV2.S COVID-19 vaccine or a placebo.

The genes are TRBV18 and TRBJ1-2; D uncertain. In germline, CDR1 is KGHSH, CDR2 LQKENI. V lost 3 bases to trimming and J lost 8 bases, with 10 bases between them. The CDR3 runs to 12 residues. CDR3 region: CASSPSGVGYTF. CDR3 nucleotides: TGTGCCAGCTCACCGTCCGGGGTAGGCTACACCTTC.

The genes are TRBV18 and TRBJ2-3; D is uncertain. Germline CDR1 KGHSH, CDR2 LQKENI. Trimming stripped 0 bases from V and 4 bases from J, with 8 bases between. The length of the CDR3 is 14 residues. In DNA, the CDR3 is TGTGCCAGCTCACCACCAGGGCTCGCAGATACGCAGTATTTT. Translated, it gives CASSPPGLADTQYF.

V gene TRBV2 combines with J gene TRBJ1-6, with D hard to call. The germline V and J ends were trimmed by 6 bases and 6 bases, with 6 bases remaining between them. Per germline, CDR1 SNHLY and CDR2 FYNNEI. CDR3 length: 12 residues. Here the CDR3 DNA reads TGTGCCAGCAGACCGACTAATTCACCCCTCCACTTT. It is translated as CASRPTNSPLHF.

This clone is a singleton in its sample. As DNA, the CDR3 is TGTGCCTGGAGTACCCCAGGGGGTCTAGCCAAAAACATTCAGTACTTC. Translation: CAWSTPGGLAKNIQYF. The V gene is TRBV30, the J gene TRBJ2-4; 7 bases are a match to TRBD1. J was trimmed by 0 bases and V by 2 bases; bases with no gene match: 7. The CDR3 runs 16 residues. Germline loops: CDR1 GTSNPN, CDR2 SVGIG (reference sequence).

The chain is built from TRBV5-4 and TRBJ1-1, with D possibly TRBD1 on 5 matching bases. Trimming stripped 5 bases from V and 3 bases from J, with 17 bases between. The CDR3 consists of 15 residues. Germline CDR1 reads SGHNT; CDR2 reads YYREEE (reference sequence). CDR3 loop: CASSRPGLRDTEAFF. The CDR3, as DNA: TGTGCCAGCAGTCGGCCGGGACTGAGGGACACTGAAGCTTTCTTT.

In this sample, this clone turned up a few times. The chain is built from TRBV5-6 and TRBJ2-7, with D unclear. From germline, CDR1 is SGHDT and CDR2 YYEEEE. The CDR3 sequence is 12 residues long. With 4 bases removed from V and 0 bases from J, the gap between germline ends came to 5 bases. The CDR3 protein is CASSPSSYEQYF. The DNA of the CDR3 is TGTGCCAGCAGCCCGAGCTCCTACGAGCAGTACTTC.

J is TRBJ2-1 and V is TRBV7-2, with 8 bases fitting TRBD1. J was trimmed by 8 bases and V by 4 bases; bases with no gene match: 10. The V gene's germline CDR1 is SGHTA and CDR2 FQGNSA. The CDR3 covers 15 residues. CDR3 sequence reads: CASSSTLNRGDEQFF. As DNA, the CDR3 is TGTGCCAGCAGCTCGACCCTCAACAGGGGGGATGAGCAGTTCTTC.

The sample holds a few counts of this clone. The chain is built from TRBV6-5 and TRBJ1-2, with D perhaps TRBD1 (6 bases). V lost 4 bases, J lost 4 bases, and 16 bases lay in between. The CDR3 is made up of 15 amino acids. The germline V gene has CDR1 MNHEY and CDR2 SVGAGI. This CDR3 is CASSSGNRAIYGYTF. The CDR3, as DNA: TGTGCCAGCAGTTCCGGGAACAGGGCCATCTATGGCTACACCTTC.

CDR3 residues: CASSPGGYEQYF. The CDR3 bases are TGTGCCAGCAGTCCAGGGGGCTACGAGCAGTACTTC. This chain links TRBV6-6 with TRBJ2-7, with TRBD1 matching 7 bases. Per the germline V gene, CDR1 is MNHNY and CDR2 is SVGAGI (reference sequence). The trim removed 5 bases at V and 3 bases at J, leaving 1 base unmatched. This CDR3 contains 12 residues.

This clone was seen only a few times. The chain has TRBV7-2 and TRBJ1-2; D is perhaps TRBD1 (5 bases). V lost 5 bases, J lost 4 bases, and 14 bases lay in between. The CDR3 is made up of 14 amino acids. Germline V gives CDR1 SGHTA, CDR2 FQGNSA. CDR3 amino acids: CASSPVEGPYGYTF. CDR3 coding DNA: TGTGCCAGCAGCCCGGTAGAGGGACCCTATGGCTACACCTTC.

This chain uses TRBV30 with TRBJ2-7; D is possibly TRBD1 (5 bases). The V and J ends lost 5 bases and 0 bases respectively, with 11 bases between them. The CDR3 totals 13 residues. The germline V gene encodes CDR1 GTSNPN and CDR2 SVGIG (reference sequence). CDR3 in amino acids: CAWGALSSYEQYF. Here the CDR3 DNA reads TGTGCCTGGGGGGCGTTGAGCTCCTACGAGCAGTACTTC.

The chain employs TRBV3-1 (or the pseudogene TRBV3-2) and TRBJ1-4; D may be TRBD1 (6 bases). The V gene's germline CDR1 is LGHDT and CDR2 YNNKEL (reference sequence). The length of the CDR3 is 16 residues. V was cut by 3 bases and J by 6 bases, with 17 bases left in between. The CDR3 bases are TGTGCCAGCAGCCACCTAAGGCCAGGACAGTATGAAAAACTGTTTTTT. Its translation: CASSHLRPGQYEKLFF.

The table lists this clone with a count of one. This rearrangement joins TRBV7-9 to TRBJ2-5; D gene unclear. V dropped 1 base and J dropped 5 bases, with 14 bases sitting between them. The CDR3 runs 15 residues. CDR1 is SEHNR, CDR2 FQNEAQ, per germline (reference sequence). The CDR3 DNA reads TGTGCCAGCAGCTTAGTGGGCTACAAAGGGGAGACCCAGTACTTC. Amino acids: CASSLVGYKGETQYF.

This clone has just one count. The rearrangement links TRBV9 to TRBJ2-2; TRBD2 matches 7 bases. The CDR3 length is 16 residues. V lost 0 bases to trimming and J lost 1 base; unmatched junction nucleotides: 3. From germline, CDR1 is SGDLS and CDR2 YYNGEE. Here the CDR3 reads CASSVEIAGNTGELFF. DNA for the CDR3: TGTGCCAGCAGCGTAGAAATAGCGGGGAACACCGGGGAGCTGTTTTTT. The complete variable domain, with remaining parts taken from reference TRBV9 and TRBJ2-2, reads DSGVTQTPKHLITATGQRVTLRCSPRSGDLSVYWYQQSLDQGLQFLIQYYNGEERAKGNILERFSAQQFPDLHSELNLSSLELGDSALYFCASSVEIAGNTGELFFGEGSRLTVL.

The chain uses TRBV19 and TRBJ2-6, with D uncertain. There are 17 residues in the CDR3. V gave up 0 bases and J gave up 2 bases, with 11 bases separating them. Germline CDR1 is LNHDA and CDR2 is SQIVND (reference sequence). DNA of the CDR3: TGTGCCAGTAGTATAGATAGGGTGGAGCCTGGGGCCAACGTCCTGACTTTC. Its translation: CASSIDRVEPGANVLTF.

The DNA for the CDR3 is TGTGCCAGCAGGGGGTCCGAAAACACCATATATTTT. Its protein product is CASRGSENTIYF. The chain couples TRBV6-5 to TRBJ1-3; D not certain. With 6 bases removed from V and 6 bases from J, the gap between germline ends came to 9 bases. This CDR3 spans 12 amino acids. CDR1 and CDR2 from the germline V gene are MNHEY and SVGAGI.

This chain connects TRBV12-5 to TRBJ1-1; weak D call: TRBD1 (5 bases). The CDR3 has 16 amino acids. Trimming took 2 bases from V and 5 from J, leaving 18 bases between them. In germline, CDR1 is LGHNT, CDR2 FRNRAP. The DNA of the CDR3 is TGTGCTAGTGGTTTGTATGATCAGGGAATACGTACTGAAGCTTTCTTT. Translated, it gives CASGLYDQGIRTEAFF.

V usage is TRBV25-1 and J usage is TRBJ2-5; D remains ambiguous. The CDR3 extends over 14 amino acids. CDR1 and CDR2 from the germline V gene are MGHDK and SYGVNS. Between the trimmed V and J ends, which lost 0 bases and 2 bases, there was a span of 7 bases. The chain's CDR3 is CASSEYNRQETQYF. CDR3 DNA sequence: TGTGCCAGCAGTGAATATAACAGACAAGAGACCCAGTACTTC.

This chain links TRBV6-2 or TRBV6-3 with TRBJ1-4; a weak D match, TRBD1 (6 bases). V lost 5 bases to trimming and J lost 6 bases, with 16 bases between them. The CDR3 is made up of 15 amino acids. Germline V gene data show CDR1 as MNHEY and CDR2 as SVGEGT. CDR3 amino acids: CASSPRTVSDEKLFF. Here the CDR3 DNA reads TGTGCCAGCAGTCCCAGGACAGTTTCCGATGAAAAACTGTTTTTT.

The chain uses TRBV11-2 and TRBJ2-7; D may match TRBD1 or TRBD2 (5 bases each). In germline, CDR1 is SGHAT, CDR2 FQNNGV. V was cut by 1 base and J by 2 bases, with 15 bases left in between. This CDR3 contains 16 residues. In nucleotides, the CDR3 is TGTGCCAGCAGCTTAGGGGACGGGACCGTGCCCTACGAGCAGTACTTC. It encodes CASSLGDGTVPYEQYF.

The V and J genes are TRBV29-1 and TRBJ2-3, with D possibly being TRBD2 (6 bases). The CDR3 sequence is 13 residues long. Germline-derived CDR1 and CDR2 are SQVTM and ANQGSEA. V lost 1 base to trimming and J lost 8 bases, with 13 bases between them. The CDR3 sequence is CSVEAGVEITQYF. The CDR3 coding sequence is TGCAGCGTTGAAGCGGGGGTAGAGATTACGCAGTATTTT.

The CDR3 DNA reads as TGTGCCAGCAGTTACGAGCCCAGGCTGAACACTGAAGCTTTCTTT. Its protein is CASSYEPRLNTEAFF. The rearrangement uses TRBV6-5 and TRBJ1-1; D ambiguous. Trimming left V 2 bases short and J 0 bases short, with 10 bases between. Germline V gene data show CDR1 as MNHEY and CDR2 as SVGAGI. The CDR3 spans 15 residues.

The rearrangement joins TRBV18 to TRBJ2-4, with D possibly matching TRBD1 (6 bases). V lost 3 bases to trimming and J lost 0 bases, with 12 bases between them. CDR1 KGHSH and CDR2 LQKENI come from the germline V gene. The CDR3 loop spans 16 amino acids. The CDR3 region has the DNA TGTGCCAGCTCACCGCCGGGACAACCAGCCAAAAACATTCAGTACTTC. The encoded protein is CASSPPGQPAKNIQYF.

V and J are TRBV3-1 (or the pseudogene TRBV3-2) and TRBJ2-5; D might be TRBD2 (6 bases). CDR1 is LGHDT, CDR2 YNNKEL, per germline (reference sequence). The ends were cut back, 0 bases at V and 5 bases at J, with 19 bases in the middle. The CDR3 has 17 amino acids. This chain's CDR3 is CASSQEVPWRGQETQYF. The CDR3 DNA reads TGTGCCAGCAGCCAAGAAGTACCCTGGAGGGGCCAGGAGACCCAGTACTTC.

This clone was seen repeatedly, ten times or more. The V gene is TRBV6-1, the J gene TRBJ2-5, with D possibly being TRBD1 (5 bases). CDR1 MNHNS and CDR2 SASEGT come from the germline V gene. V was clipped by 3 bases and J by 2 bases, with 10 bases between them. The CDR3 has 14 residues. The CDR3 nucleotides are TGTGCCAGCAGTGATCAGGGCGGACAAGAGACCCAGTACTTC. Translation gives CASSDQGGQETQYF.